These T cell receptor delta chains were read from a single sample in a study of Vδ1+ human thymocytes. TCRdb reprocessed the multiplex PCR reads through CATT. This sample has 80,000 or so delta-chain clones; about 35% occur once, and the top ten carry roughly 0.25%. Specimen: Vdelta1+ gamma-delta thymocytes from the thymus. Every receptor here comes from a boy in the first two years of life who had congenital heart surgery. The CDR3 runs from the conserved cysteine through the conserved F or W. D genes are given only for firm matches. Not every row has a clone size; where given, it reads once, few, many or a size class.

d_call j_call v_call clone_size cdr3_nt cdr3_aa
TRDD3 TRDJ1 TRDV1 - TGTGCTCTTGGGGAAAGCTACGACTGGGGATGTAACACCGATAAACTCATCTTT CALGESYDWGCNTDKLIF
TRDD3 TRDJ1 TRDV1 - TGTGCTCTTGGGGCCGACCCGTGCGGTACTGGGGATCCGTACACCGATAAACTCATCTTT CALGADPCGTGDPYTDKLIF
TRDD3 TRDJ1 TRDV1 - TGTGCTCTTGGGGACCCAAACCTACTGGGGGACGCATTAAACACCGATAAACTCATCTTT CALGDPNLLGDALNTDKLIF
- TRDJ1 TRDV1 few TGTGCTCTTGGGAACGGATGGGCCATACACACCGATAAACTCATCTTT CALGNGWAIHTDKLIF
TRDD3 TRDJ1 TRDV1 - TGTGCTCTTGGGGATCCCGTCCCTGGGGGACTTACCTATAAACTCATCTTT CALGDPVPGGLTYKLIF
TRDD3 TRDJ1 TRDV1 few TGTGCTCTTGGGGAACCCTCCCATTCGTACTCGGGGGATACACAGTACACCGATAAACTCATCTTT CALGEPSHSYSGDTQYTDKLIF
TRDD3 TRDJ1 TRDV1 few TGTGCTCTTGTCCTACTACGGGGCTGGGGGAGGTACACCGATAAACTCATCTTT CALVLLRGWGRYTDKLIF
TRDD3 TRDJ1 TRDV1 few TGTGCTCTTGGGCTACGCTCCCCTGATTCCTTTGGGGGATACGGAACCGATAAACTCATCTTT CALGLRSPDSFGGYGTDKLIF
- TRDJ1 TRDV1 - TGTGCTCTTGGGGTCGCTGTCCCGCGTCCTGGGGAAAAAATGCTCATCTTT CALGVAVPRPGEKMLIF
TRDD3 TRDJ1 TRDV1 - TGTGCTCTTGGGGAGCCTCCGGCCATAGAGGGGCGCTACTGGGGGATTCGGTACACCGATAAACTCATCTTT CALGEPPAIEGRYWGIRYTDKLIF
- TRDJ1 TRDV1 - TGTGCTCTTGGGGGCTATAGGGGTGTGTACACCGATAAACTCATCTTT CALGGYRGVYTDKLIF
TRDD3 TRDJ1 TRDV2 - TGTGCCTGTGACAAACCCCCTCAACTGGGGGATACGCGGGCTTCCGATAAACTCATCTTT CACDKPPQLGDTRASDKLIF
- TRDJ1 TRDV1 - TGTGCTCTTATCTATGTCATCGCATACGGCACCGATAAACTCATCTTT CALIYVIAYGTDKLIF
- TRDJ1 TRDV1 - TGTGCTCTTGGGGAACCCCCCAACGAGAGGGGGCCGGATTACACCGATAAACTCATCTTT CALGEPPNERGPDYTDKLIF
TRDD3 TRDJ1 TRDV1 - TGTGCTCTTGGGGAACTGCCACTCCGGGGATACCCTAAACTCATCTTT CALGELPLRGYPKLIF
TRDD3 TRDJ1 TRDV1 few TGTGCTCTTGCTGCACGGTACTGGGGGTCACGGAGGACCGATAAACTCATCTTT CALAARYWGSRRTDKLIF
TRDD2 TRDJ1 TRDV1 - TGTGCTCTTGGGGACGCGTTCCTACTTCTATATTACACCGATAAACTCATCTTT CALGDAFLLLYYTDKLIF
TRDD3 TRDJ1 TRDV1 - TGTGCTCTTGGGGAACGGGCCTTCCCAGTACTGGGGGACCCTAAACTCATCTTT CALGERAFPVLGDPKLIF
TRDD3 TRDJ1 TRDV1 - TGTGCTTTTGGTCGTACTGGGGGATATACCGATAAACTCATCTTT CAFGRTGGYTDKLIF
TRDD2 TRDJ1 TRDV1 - TGTGCTCTTGGGGAAAGTCGGCCCTTCCTCGGTTACACCGATAAACTCATCTTT CALGESRPFLGYTDKLIF
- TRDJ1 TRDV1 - TGTGCTCTTGGGGAACTAGGGCCCCCCCTTTTCTACGTGGGGGGAGGCGGGTACACCGATAAACTCATCTTT CALGELGPPLFYVGGGGYTDKLIF
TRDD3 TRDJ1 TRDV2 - TGTGCCACGGAGAGGGGGATCCAGGGATATAAACTCATCTTT CATERGIQGYKLIF
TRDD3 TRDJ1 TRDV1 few TGTGCTCTTGGGGAGCAAGGAAGCGTCTGGGGGATATACGGCGATAAACTCATCTTT CALGEQGSVWGIYGDKLIF